What follows are 31 T cell receptor beta chains derived from one specimen sequenced in a study of T cell therapy after organ transplantation. Stated time point: 20-29 weeks after completion of therapy. TCRdb keeps only in-frame clones here, not all; method: immunoSEQ multiplex PCR. There are a few thousand clones in the sample; 69% occur only once, and just under 40% lies in the top ten. What these receptors recognize is not known. The sample in question was CD8+ T cells from blood, obtained after autologous CMV-specific T cell therapy. The receptors here all came from a human patient who had received a solid organ transplant and had CMV disease. Some T cells may be transferred from the graft donor.

The chain is built from TRBV6-5 and TRBJ1-2; weak D call: TRBD1 (5 bases). Germline V gene sequence: CDR1 MNHEY, CDR2 SVGAGI. V lost 6 bases to trimming and J lost 5 bases, with 10 bases between them. This CDR3 spans 12 amino acids. CDR3 DNA sequence: TGTGCCAGCAGCACAGGCGGTTATGGCTACACCTTC. Translation gives CASSTGGYGYTF.

J is TRBJ2-7 and V is TRBV5-6; D not certain. The CDR3 sequence is 15 residues long. CDR1 is SGHDT, CDR2 YYEEEE, per germline. Deletions cut 4 bases from V and 6 bases from J, with 20 bases between. The CDR3: CASSQDQTSWGEQYF. The CDR3 DNA sequence: TGTGCCAGCAGCCAGGATCAGACCTCTTGGGGCGAGCAGTACTTC.

The rearrangement joins TRBV27 to TRBJ2-1; D is ambiguous. Germline V gene lookup returns CDR1 MNHEY and CDR2 SMNVEV (reference sequence). Trimming left V 5 bases short and J 8 bases short, with 13 bases between. The CDR3 is 13 amino acids. The CDR3 reads CASSPPPPDEQFF. CDR3 DNA: TGTGCCAGCAGTCCACCTCCGCCGGATGAGCAGTTCTTC.

This chain connects TRBV9 to TRBJ2-5; no reliable D call. Germline lookup yields CDR1 SGDLS and CDR2 YYNGEE. Trimming removed 0 bases at V and 2 bases at J, with 5 bases between. The CDR3 has 13 residues. CDR3 in amino acids: CASSVGGQETQYF. CDR3 coding DNA: TGTGCCAGCAGCGTAGGCGGACAAGAGACCCAGTACTTC.

This clone was picked up a small number of times. The chain recombines TRBV2 with TRBJ2-7; D is undetermined. The germline gives CDR1 SNHLY, CDR2 FYNNEI. With 3 bases removed from V and 1 base from J, the gap between germline ends came to 4 bases. The CDR3 loop spans 12 amino acids. CDR3 loop: CASSDGSYEQYF. The CDR3 DNA reads TGTGCCAGCAGTGACGGTTCCTACGAGCAGTACTTC.

The chain combines TRBV4-1 with TRBJ1-1; 7 nucleotides agree with TRBD1. V lost 2 bases, J lost 0 bases, and 0 bases stayed unmatched. The V gene's germline CDR1 is MGHRA and CDR2 YSYEKL. The CDR3 consists of 14 residues. CDR3 sequence reads: CASSQTGVNTEAFF. The CDR3 nucleotides read TGCGCCAGCAGCCAAACAGGGGTGAACACTGAAGCTTTCTTT.

This clone was picked up one time. The rearrangement uses TRBV4-1 and TRBJ1-5; D gene uncertain. Germline V gene sequence: CDR1 MGHRA, CDR2 YSYEKL. The CDR3 spans 17 residues. V was pared by 3 bases and J by 2 bases, with 17 bases between. The DNA of the CDR3 is TGCGCCAGCAGCCACAGAGTAGGCGGTTTAGGCAATCAGCCCCAGCATTTT. Its translation is CASSHRVGGLGNQPQHF.

The V call is TRBV6-1, the J call TRBJ1-2; D is possibly TRBD1 (5 bases). CDR1 and CDR2 (germline): MNHNS, SASEGT. Deletions cut 2 bases from V and 4 bases from J, with 8 bases between. The CDR3 is 13 residues long. CDR3 region: CASSERDGYGYTF. The DNA for the CDR3 is TGTGCCAGCAGTGAAAGGGACGGCTATGGCTACACCTTC.

The chain carries TRBV5-1 and TRBJ2-1; 12 nucleotides match TRBD2. The CDR3 is 16 amino acids. Germline V gene data show CDR1 as SGHRS and CDR2 as YFSETQ. Germline trimming cut 3 bases from V and 9 bases from J; bases unmatched to any gene: 10. Written as DNA, the CDR3 is TGCGCCAGCAGCTCGGAAGGACTAGCGGGATGGGGTGAGCAGTTCTTC. This translates into CASSSEGLAGWGEQFF. Drawing the rest from reference TRBV5-1 and TRBJ2-1, the complete variable domain is KAGVTQTPRYLIKTRGQQVTLSCSPISGHRSVSWYQQTPGQGLQFLFEYFSETQRNKGNFPGRFSGRQFSNSRSEMNVSTLELGDSALYLCASSSEGLAGWGEQFFGPGTRLTVL.

This rearrangement joins TRBV4-3 to TRBJ1-1; D gene unclear. Germline CDR1 reads LGHNA; CDR2 reads YSLEER. The CDR3 extends over 16 amino acids. Trimming removed 0 bases from V and 0 bases from J, with 11 bases in between. CDR3: CASSQDGVGLNTEAFF. As DNA, the CDR3 is TGCGCCAGCAGCCAAGATGGGGTGGGATTGAACACTGAAGCTTTCTTT.

V is TRBV12-5 and J is TRBJ2-2; D is possibly TRBD2 (7 bases). The germline V and J ends were trimmed by 0 bases and 0 bases, with 11 bases remaining between them. Germline lookup yields CDR1 LGHNT and CDR2 FRNRAP. This CDR3 has 17 amino acids. The CDR3 DNA reads as TGTGCTAGTGGTTTGGTAGGGGGAGGGTCGAACACCGGGGAGCTGTTTTTT. Translated, it gives CASGLVGGGSNTGELFF.

Comments on this clone: This specimen includes other DNA sequences encoding the same CDR3. The V and J genes are TRBV5-1 and TRBJ2-2; D gene ambiguous. V was pared by 0 bases and J by 3 bases, with 9 bases between. CDR1 and CDR2 from the germline V gene are SGHRS and YFSETQ. The CDR3 consists of 15 residues. The CDR3 coding sequence is TGCGCCAGCAGCTTGGAAGGTGGTGACACCGGGGAGCTGTTTTTT. Translating gives CASSLEGGDTGELFF.

This clone was detected a few times. This chain uses TRBV4-2 with TRBJ2-1, with 9 positions matching TRBD1. Germline V lookup: CDR1 LGHNA, CDR2 YNFKEQ. The CDR3 has 18 amino acids. V lost 5 bases to trimming and J lost 1 base; unmatched junction nucleotides: 12. The CDR3 DNA is TGTGCCAGCAGCTTAGTTTTCGGGACAGGGCGATCCTACAATGAGCAGTTCTTC. It translates to CASSLVFGTGRSYNEQFF.

The J gene is TRBJ2-1, the V gene TRBV13; D gene unclear. CDR1 is PRHDT and CDR2 is FYEKMQ in the germline V gene (reference sequence). The CDR3 runs 11 residues. Trimming pared 4 bases from V and 3 bases from J, leaving 1 base between. In nucleotides, the CDR3 is TGTGCCAGCAGCTACTACAATGAGCAGTTCTTC. Its protein is CASSYYNEQFF.

The chain carries TRBV9 and TRBJ1-5; 7 positions match TRBD1. Germline assignment: CDR1 SGDLS and CDR2 YYNGEE. CDR3 length: 15 amino acids. Unmatched junction bases numbered 10, after V lost 5 bases and J lost 5 bases. The CDR3 nucleotides read TGTGCCAGCAGTAGGGGGGGACAGCCCGATCAGCCCCAGCATTTT. Translating gives CASSRGGQPDQPQHF.

The chain links TRBV7-9 to TRBJ2-1, with D perhaps matching TRBD2 (5 bases). The length of the CDR3 is 15 residues. Germline V lookup: CDR1 SEHNR, CDR2 FQNEAQ (reference sequence). The V end was cut by 3 bases, the J end by 5 bases, with 14 bases between. CDR3: CASSFPGSQDNEQFF. In DNA form, the CDR3 reads TGTGCCAGCAGCTTTCCGGGATCCCAGGACAATGAGCAGTTCTTC. Together with reference TRBV7-9 and TRBJ2-1, the CDR3 gives the full variable domain: DTGVSQNPRHKITKRGQNVTFRCDPISEHNRLYWYRQTLGQGPEFLTYFQNEAQLEKSRLLSDRFSAERPKGSFSTLEIQRTEQGDSAMYLCASSFPGSQDNEQFFGPGTRLTVL.

The V and J genes are TRBV25-1 and TRBJ2-5; the D is unclear. Trimming stripped 1 base from V and 3 bases from J, with 6 bases between. The germline V gene has CDR1 MGHDK and CDR2 SYGVNS. CDR3 length equals 13 residues. CDR3 protein: CASSELGKETQYF. CDR3 DNA: TGTGCCAGCAGTGAATTAGGGAAAGAGACCCAGTACTTC.

This sequence joins TRBV27 and TRBJ2-3, with 7 bases that match TRBD2. The J segment lost 3 bases and the V segment lost 6 bases, leaving 6 bases of the junction unmatched. Germline CDR1 and CDR2: MNHEY and SMNVEV (reference sequence). The CDR3 totals 14 residues. CDR3 region: CASRTGLRTDTQYF. CDR3 coding DNA: TGTGCCAGCAGAACGGGACTAAGGACAGATACGCAGTATTTT.

The genes are TRBV7-6 and TRBJ2-2; a weak D match, TRBD1 (5 bases). Germline V gene data show CDR1 as SGHVS and CDR2 as FNYEAQ. The CDR3 spans 13 residues. Trimming cost V 1 base and J 7 bases, with 7 bases left between them. The CDR3 reads CASSLVTVGELFF. The CDR3 nucleotides read TGTGCCAGCAGCTTAGTGACAGTCGGGGAGCTGTTTTTT.

A note on this clone: The junction and the germline gene differ at one end; a read error may be behind it. This chain links TRBV9 with TRBJ2-2; 7 nucleotides agree with TRBD2. This CDR3 has 19 residues. Germline CDR1 SGDLS, CDR2 YYNGEE. The CDR3 DNA follows: TGTCCCAGCAGCGTAGTTCCAGCGGGCGTTGGGGGGGGCACCGGGGAGCTGTTTTTT. Its protein is CPSSVVPAGVGGGTGELFF.

This clone came up once. This chain links TRBV29-1 with TRBJ1-1; D uncertain. Germline V gene data show CDR1 as SQVTM and CDR2 as ANQGSEA. This CDR3 comprises 12 residues. Trimming stripped 0 bases from V and 11 bases from J, with 13 bases between. CDR3 sequence reads: CSVEDVRSGAFF. CDR3 bases: TGCAGCGTTGAAGATGTGAGGTCGGGGGCTTTCTTT.

The chain joins TRBV19 to TRBJ2-1, with 12 bases lining up with TRBD2. The CDR3 is 15 residues long. V was pared by 9 bases and J by 3 bases, with 6 bases of the junction left unmatched. Germline values: CDR1 LNHDA, CDR2 SQIVND (reference sequence). The CDR3 protein is CASRLAGVGYNEQFF. The CDR3 nucleotides are TGTGCCAGCCGACTAGCGGGAGTTGGCTACAATGAGCAGTTCTTC. Looking up the rest from reference TRBV19 and TRBJ2-1 gives the full variable domain: DGGITQSPKYLFRKEGQNVTLSCEQNLNHDAMYWYRQDPGQGLRLIYYSQIVNDFQKGDIAEGYSVSREKKESFPLTVTSAQKNPTAFYLCASRLAGVGYNEQFFGPGTRLTVL.

The V gene is TRBV5-5, the J gene TRBJ2-4, with 8 bases aligning to TRBD2. V dropped 2 bases and J dropped 0; count of bases not matched to a gene: 4. From germline, CDR1 is SGHKS and CDR2 YYEKEE (reference sequence). CDR3 length: 16 amino acids. CDR3 sequence: CASSLSAGVAKNIQYF. The CDR3 bases are TGTGCCAGCAGCTTATCAGCGGGGGTAGCCAAAAACATTCAGTACTTC. Filled out from reference TRBV5-5 and TRBJ2-4, the complete variable domain reads DAGVTQSPTHLIKTRGQQVTLRCSPISGHKSVSWYQQVLGQGPQFIFQYYEKEERGRGNFPDRFSARQFPNYSSELNVNALLLGDSALYLCASSLSAGVAKNIQYFGAGTRLSVL.

The rearrangement links TRBV30 to TRBJ2-3; the D gene is possibly TRBD2 (5 bases). Germline CDR1 and CDR2: GTSNPN and SVGIG (reference sequence). V dropped 0 bases and J dropped 0 bases, with 7 bases sitting between them. CDR3 length equals 14 residues. The CDR3 spells CAWSVLGSTDTQYF. CDR3 bases: TGTGCCTGGAGTGTACTAGGGAGCACAGATACGCAGTATTTT.

The rearrangement uses TRBV6-1 and TRBJ2-5, with 8 bases identical to TRBD1. The V gene end was trimmed by 2 bases and the J gene end by 5 bases; junction bases not matched to a gene: 7. CDR3 size: 15 residues. The germline CDR1 and CDR2 sequences are MNHNS and SASEGT. DNA of the CDR3: TGTGCCAGCAGTGAATTAGCAGGGGGCGTGGAGACCCAGTACTTC. This codes for CASSELAGGVETQYF.

CDR3 protein: CASWEQPQETQYF. CDR3 DNA sequence: TGTGCCAGCTGGGAGCAGCCGCAAGAGACCCAGTACTTC. The genes are TRBV6-6 and TRBJ2-5; possible D gene TRBD2, 5 bases. Germline CDR1 and CDR2: MNHNY and SVGAGI (reference sequence). This CDR3 is built from 13 residues. The V gene lost 8 bases and the J gene lost 2 bases, with 12 bases spanning the gap.

The CDR3 sequence: CASSHTGPTEAFF. In DNA form, the CDR3 reads TGTGCCAGCAGCCACACAGGGCCCACTGAAGCTTTCTTT. The chain combines TRBV5-6 with TRBJ1-1; weak D call: TRBD1 (6 bases). Germline lookup yields CDR1 SGHDT and CDR2 YYEEEE. CDR3 length: 13 amino acids. Trimming shortened V by 4 bases and J by 4 bases, and 11 bases separated the two germline ends.

The table lists this clone with a few counts. The chain joins TRBV7-8 to TRBJ2-7, with unresolved D. The CDR3 covers 12 residues. The V end was cut by 6 bases, the J end by 3 bases, with 9 bases between. CDR1 and CDR2 from the germline V gene are SGHVS and FQNEAQ. CDR3 sequence reads: CASSYRDYEQYF. The CDR3 DNA reads TGTGCCAGCAGTTATAGGGACTACGAGCAGTACTTC.

The chain has TRBV6-6 and TRBJ2-3; TRBD2 aligns across 11 bases. With V trimmed by 4 bases and J by 6 bases, 3 bases remained unmatched. Per the germline V gene, CDR1 is MNHNY and CDR2 is SVGAGI (reference sequence). CDR3 length: 14 amino acids. CDR3 nucleotides: TGTGCCAGCAGTTCCGGGACTAGCGGTGATACGCAGTATTTT. Protein product: CASSSGTSGDTQYF.

In its sample, this clone was seen a few times. V is TRBV29-1 and J is TRBJ2-1; no clear D. The length of the CDR3 is 14 residues. Germline CDR1 reads SQVTM; CDR2 reads ANQGSEA. V gave up 4 bases and J gave up 3 bases, with 13 bases separating them. The CDR3 nucleotides read TGCAGCGTTGGAGGAGTGCTCCGCTACAATGAGCAGTTCTTC. As protein: CSVGGVLRYNEQFF.

By proportion, this clone is medium-sized. V gene TRBV5-6 combines with J gene TRBJ2-5; D may be TRBD1 (6 bases). Trimming shortened V by 3 bases and J by 5 bases, and 11 bases separated the two germline ends. Per germline, CDR1 SGHDT and CDR2 YYEEEE. CDR3 length: 13 amino acids. CDR3 DNA: TGTGCCAGCAGCTCCGGGACAAGGGAGACCCAGTACTTC. It translates to CASSSGTRETQYF.